Shown below are 21 T cell receptor beta chains from a single sample sequenced in a study of T-cell memory formation after mild COVID-19. Via MiXCR, TCRdb re-called the 5' RACE reads, giving one row per CDR3 protein. The sample includes hundreds of thousands of distinct CDR3 sequences, approximately 19% of them seen just once. Sequencing input: PBMCs or a T cell subset sorted from them (not recorded which). The origin of the receptors is an adult woman who had mild COVID-19 (a few samples of this study predate the infection). Cell type and time point are not known.

In this sample, this clonotype turned up a few times. The CDR3 loop reads CASSLLTRTSAIIHSYEQYF. The CDR3 region has the DNA TGTGCCAGCAGCTTACTGACGAGGACTAGCGCCATCATACACTCCTACGAGCAGTACTTC. This chain links TRBV7-2 with TRBJ2-7, with TRBD2 identical over 9 bases. From germline, CDR1 is SGHTA and CDR2 FQGNSA. The V segment lost 2 bases and the J segment 0 bases; nucleotides outside the gene matches: 17. CDR3 length equals 20 residues.

The table lists this clonotype with a few counts. The chain has TRBV24-1 and TRBJ1-5, with D perhaps matching TRBD1 (6 bases). Deletions cut 3 bases from V and 4 bases from J, with 6 bases between. Germline lookup yields CDR1 KGHDR and CDR2 SFDVKD. This CDR3 spans 13 amino acids. CDR3 nucleotides: TGTGCCACCAGTGATGGACAGAATCAGCCCCAGCATTTT. Translation: CATSDGQNQPQHF.

This clonotype appeared a few times. J is TRBJ2-6 and V is TRBV2, with no clear D. The CDR3 has 17 residues. V was clipped by 10 bases and J by 0 bases, with 19 bases between them. The germline V gene has CDR1 SNHLY and CDR2 FYNNEI. CDR3 in DNA: TGTGCCACCTGTCGTGGTCCGGGTTTCTCTGGGGCCAACGTCCTGACTTTC. Translating it yields CATCRGPGFSGANVLTF.

This chain uses TRBV5-1 with TRBJ1-1; no clear D gene. V was cut by 4 bases and J by 2 bases, with 15 bases left in between. The CDR3 has 15 residues. In germline, CDR1 is SGHRS, CDR2 YFSETQ. CDR3 in amino acids: CASSPPRAGNTEAFF. DNA for the CDR3: TGCGCCAGCAGCCCACCCCGTGCGGGTAACACTGAAGCTTTCTTT.

This clonotype was recorded many times. The J gene is TRBJ2-2, the V gene TRBV29-1, with D maybe TRBD2 (6 bases). V lost 3 bases and J lost 2, with 10 bases in between. Germline CDR1 is SQVTM and CDR2 is ANQGSEA. CDR3 length: 14 residues. CDR3 DNA: TGCAGCGTTGATTCCGGGACTAACACCGGGGAGCTGTTTTTT. The encoded protein is CSVDSGTNTGELFF.

This clonotype appeared a few times. The CDR3 spells CASSSGRGYGYTF. As DNA, the CDR3 is TGTGCCAGCAGCTCAGGCAGGGGATATGGCTACACCTTC. This chain links TRBV5-5 with TRBJ1-2; D perhaps matches TRBD1 (6 bases). There are 13 residues in the CDR3. The germline V gene has CDR1 SGHKS and CDR2 YYEKEE (reference sequence). Trimming pared 3 bases from V and 5 bases from J, leaving 11 bases between.

This clonotype occurred a few times. The V and J genes are TRBV5-6 and TRBJ1-2, with 7 bases lining up with TRBD1. The junction had 4 bases not matched to a gene; V was cut back by 6 bases and J by 2 bases. Germline values: CDR1 SGHDT, CDR2 YYEEEE. The CDR3 is 13 amino acids. The CDR3 nucleotides read TGTGCCAGCAACAACAGGGGAAACTATGGCTACACCTTC. It is translated as CASNNRGNYGYTF.

V usage is TRBV12-3 or TRBV12-4 and J usage is TRBJ2-3; 12 nucleotides line up with TRBD2. Losses at the gene ends were 5 bases for V and 4 bases for J; bases not matched to a gene: 7. CDR3 length: 16 residues. For the CDR3, the DNA is TGTGCCAGCAGTGGGACTAGCGGGTCGGCGCCAGATACGCAGTATTTT. It translates to CASSGTSGSAPDTQYF.

The chain employs TRBV15 and TRBJ2-7; possibly TRBD2 for D (5 bases). The V gene's germline CDR1 is LNHNV and CDR2 YYDKDF (reference sequence). CDR3 length equals 14 residues. The V end was cut by 1 base, the J end by 3 bases, with 10 bases between. The CDR3 DNA reads as TGTGCCACCAGCAGAGGGTCGGGGAACTACGAGCAGTACTTC. It translates to CATSRGSGNYEQYF. Variable domain in full (rest from reference TRBV15 and TRBJ2-7): DAMVIQNPRYQVTQFGKPVTLSCSQTLNHNVMYWYQQKSSQAPKLLFHYYDKDFNNEADTPDNFQSRRPNTSFCFLDIRSPGLGDTAMYLCATSRGSGNYEQYFGPGTRLTVT.

The chain uses TRBV12-3 or TRBV12-4 and TRBJ1-2; perhaps TRBD1 as D (6 bases). This CDR3 has 14 amino acids. The V end lost 6 bases, the J end lost 8 bases, and 19 bases lay between the germline ends. The CDR3 sequence: CASSPKQDRAGYTF. DNA of the CDR3: TGTGCCAGCAGCCCAAAGCAGGACAGAGCAGGCTACACCTTC.

This clonotype was detected only a few times. The genes are TRBV19 and TRBJ1-2; D remains ambiguous. Germline CDR1 reads LNHDA; CDR2 reads SQIVND (reference sequence). The V gene lost 6 bases and the J gene lost 5 bases, with 19 bases spanning the gap. The CDR3 is 15 residues long. The CDR3: CASRLPGADGYGYTF. In nucleotides, the CDR3 is TGTGCCAGTAGGCTTCCTGGAGCTGATGGGTATGGCTACACCTTC.

This chain joins TRBV7-3 and TRBJ2-3; D gene ambiguous. Deletions cut 4 bases from V and 2 bases from J, with 13 bases between. Germline V gene lookup returns CDR1 SGHTA and CDR2 FQGTGA. This CDR3 comprises 15 residues. CDR3 sequence reads: CASSSTPVDTDTQYF. CDR3 bases: TGTGCCAGCAGCTCGACCCCCGTTGACACAGATACGCAGTATTTT.

Only a few counts were recorded for this clonotype. The CDR3 bases are TGCGCCAGCAGCCAAGATACGGTTACCTACGAGCAGTACTTC. Its translation is CASSQDTVTYEQYF. The rearrangement joins TRBV4-1 to TRBJ2-7; D call uncertain. Germline CDR1 and CDR2: MGHRA and YSYEKL. With 0 bases removed from V and 2 bases from J, the gap between germline ends came to 8 bases. The CDR3 sequence is 14 residues long.

The chain joins TRBV24-1 to TRBJ2-7, with 15 nucleotides matching TRBD2. This CDR3 spans 17 amino acids. Germline V gene lookup returns CDR1 KGHDR and CDR2 SFDVKD. Losses at the gene ends were 2 bases for V and 2 bases for J; bases not matched to a gene: 3. The CDR3 nucleotides are TGTGCCACCAGTGATTCGGGACTAGCGGGGGGTACCTACGAGCAGTACTTC. Encoded protein: CATSDSGLAGGTYEQYF.

This clonotype showed up just a few times. The chain is built from TRBV12-3 or TRBV12-4 and TRBJ2-7; 10 bases match TRBD1. Trimming at V came to 2 bases and at J to 7 bases, leaving 5 bases not matched to a gene. There are 14 residues in the CDR3. The CDR3 coding sequence is TGTGCCAGCAGTTTAAGACAGGGGGCACGGGAGCAGTACTTC. As protein: CASSLRQGAREQYF.

The rearrangement uses TRBV15 and TRBJ2-7; D gene uncertain. Trimming shortened V by 0 bases and J by 5 bases, and 11 bases separated the two germline ends. The CDR3 sequence is 14 residues long. Germline CDR1 and CDR2: LNHNV and YYDKDF (reference sequence). In DNA, the CDR3 is TGTGCCACCAGCAGAGATCTAGAGGTCGACGAGCAGTACTTC. Translation gives CATSRDLEVDEQYF.

This clonotype was seen many times. The V call is TRBV3-1, the J call TRBJ1-1, with TRBD1 matching 7 bases. Germline lookup yields CDR1 LGHDT and CDR2 YNNKEL (reference sequence). J was trimmed by 1 base and V by 6 bases; bases with no gene match: 2. CDR3 size: 13 residues. The CDR3 DNA follows: TGTGCCAGCAGTCCAGGGGGGAACACTGAAGCTTTCTTT. Protein: CASSPGGNTEAFF.

The CDR3 nucleotides read TGTGCCAGCTCACCCAGACTACCGGACACCGGGGAGCTGTTTTTT. Its translation is CASSPRLPDTGELFF. This rearrangement joins TRBV18 to TRBJ2-2, with D possibly TRBD2 on 5 matching bases. Trimming stripped 3 bases from V and 3 bases from J, with 11 bases between. The CDR3 has 15 residues. The germline V gene has CDR1 KGHSH and CDR2 LQKENI. Full variable domain (outside the CDR3, taken from reference TRBV18 and TRBJ2-2): NAGVMQNPRHLVRRRGQEARLRCSPMKGHSHVYWYRQLPEEGLKFMVYLQKENIIDESGMPKERFSAEFPKEGPSILRIQQVVRGDSAAYFCASSPRLPDTGELFFGEGSRLTVL.

In its sample, this clonotype was seen a few times. The chain has TRBV6-2 or TRBV6-3 and TRBJ2-7, with D hard to call. CDR3 length: 14 residues. Germline values: CDR1 MNHEY, CDR2 SVGEGT. V was trimmed by 8 bases and J by 0 bases, leaving 14 bases between them. The CDR3 sequence is CASSKSGNSYEQYF. Written as DNA, the CDR3 is TGTGCCAGCTCGAAATCGGGCAACTCCTACGAGCAGTACTTC.

The rearrangement links TRBV7-6 to TRBJ2-1, with 7 bases lining up with TRBD2. Germline-derived CDR1 and CDR2 are SGHVS and FNYEAQ. Losses at the gene ends were 4 bases for V and 4 bases for J; bases not matched to a gene: 4. The CDR3 length is 14 residues. The CDR3 is CASSWGLQYNEQFF. The CDR3 DNA reads TGTGCCAGCAGCTGGGGACTACAATACAATGAGCAGTTCTTC.

The CDR3 bases are TGCGCCAGCAGCGTAAACAGGCAAAAAGAGCAGTTCTTC. It codes for CASSVNRQKEQFF. The chain has TRBV5-1 and TRBJ2-1; D might be TRBD1 (5 bases). The germline V gene has CDR1 SGHRS and CDR2 YFSETQ. The CDR3 has 13 amino acids. Trimming stripped 4 bases from V and 10 bases from J, with 15 bases between.